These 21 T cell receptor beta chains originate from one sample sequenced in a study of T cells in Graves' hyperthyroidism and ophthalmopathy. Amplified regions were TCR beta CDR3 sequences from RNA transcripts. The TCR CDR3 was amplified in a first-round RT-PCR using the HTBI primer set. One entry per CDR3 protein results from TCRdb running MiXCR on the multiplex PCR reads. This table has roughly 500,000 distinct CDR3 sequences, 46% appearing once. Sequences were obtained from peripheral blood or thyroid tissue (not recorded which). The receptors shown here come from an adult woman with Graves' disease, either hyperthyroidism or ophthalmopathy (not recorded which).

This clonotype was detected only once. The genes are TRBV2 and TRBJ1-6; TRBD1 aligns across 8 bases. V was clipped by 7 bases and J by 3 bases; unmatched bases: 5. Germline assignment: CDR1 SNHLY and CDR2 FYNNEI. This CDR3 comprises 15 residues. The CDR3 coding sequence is TGTGCCAGCACCGGACAGGGAGGCTATAATTCACCCCTCCACTTT. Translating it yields CASTGQGGYNSPLHF. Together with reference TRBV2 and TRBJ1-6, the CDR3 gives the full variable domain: EPEVTQTPSHQVTQMGQEVILRCVPISNHLYFYWYRQILGQKVEFLVSFYNNEISEKSEIFDDQFSVERPDGSNFTLKIRSTKLEDSAMYFCASTGQGGYNSPLHFGNGTRLTVT.

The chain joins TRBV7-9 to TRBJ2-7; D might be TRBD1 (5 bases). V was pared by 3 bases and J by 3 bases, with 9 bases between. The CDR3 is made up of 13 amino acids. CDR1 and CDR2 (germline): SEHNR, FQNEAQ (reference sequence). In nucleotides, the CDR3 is TGTGCCAGCAGCTTCGGACACCTCTACGAGCAGTACTTC. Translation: CASSFGHLYEQYF. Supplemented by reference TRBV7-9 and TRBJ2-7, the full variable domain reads DTGVSQNPRHKITKRGQNVTFRCDPISEHNRLYWYRQTLGQGPEFLTYFQNEAQLEKSRLLSDRFSAERPKGSFSTLEIQRTEQGDSAMYLCASSFGHLYEQYFGPGTRLTVT.

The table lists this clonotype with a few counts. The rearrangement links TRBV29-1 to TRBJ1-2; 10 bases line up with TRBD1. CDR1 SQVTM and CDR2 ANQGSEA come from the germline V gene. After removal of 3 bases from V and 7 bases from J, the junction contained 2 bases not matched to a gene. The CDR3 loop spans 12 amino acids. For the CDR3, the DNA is TGCAGCGTTGAGAGGACAGGGGGTGGCTACACCTTC. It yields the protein CSVERTGGGYTF.

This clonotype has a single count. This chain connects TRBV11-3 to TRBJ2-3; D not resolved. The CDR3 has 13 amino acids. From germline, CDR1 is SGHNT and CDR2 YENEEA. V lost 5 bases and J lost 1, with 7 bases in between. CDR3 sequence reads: CASSPSGTDTQYF. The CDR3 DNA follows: TGTGCCAGCAGCCCGTCCGGCACAGATACGCAGTATTTT. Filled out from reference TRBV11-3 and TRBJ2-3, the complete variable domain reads EAGVVQSPRYKIIEKKQPVAFWCNPISGHNTLYWYLQNLGQGPELLIRYENEEAVDDSQLPKDRFSAERLKGVDSTLKIQPAELGDSAVYLCASSPSGTDTQYFGPGTRLTVL.

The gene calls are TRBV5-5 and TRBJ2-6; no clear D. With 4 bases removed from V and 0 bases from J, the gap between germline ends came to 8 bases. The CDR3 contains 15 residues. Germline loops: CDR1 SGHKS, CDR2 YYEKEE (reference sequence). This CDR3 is CASSPSLSGANVLTF. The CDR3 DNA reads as TGTGCCAGCAGCCCCTCTCTCTCTGGGGCCAACGTCCTGACTTTC.

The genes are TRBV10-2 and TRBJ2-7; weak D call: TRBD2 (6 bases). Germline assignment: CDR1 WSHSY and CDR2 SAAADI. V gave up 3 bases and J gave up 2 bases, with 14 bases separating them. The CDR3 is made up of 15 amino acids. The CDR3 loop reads CASSEGVREAYEQYF. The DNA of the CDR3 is TGCGCCAGCAGTGAAGGGGTGCGGGAAGCCTACGAGCAGTACTTC.

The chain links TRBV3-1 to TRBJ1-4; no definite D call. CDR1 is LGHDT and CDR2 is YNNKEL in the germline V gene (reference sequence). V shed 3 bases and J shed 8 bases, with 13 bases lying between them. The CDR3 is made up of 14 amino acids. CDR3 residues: CASSHGGKGEKLFF. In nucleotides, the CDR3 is TGTGCCAGCAGCCACGGCGGAAAGGGCGAAAAACTGTTTTTT.

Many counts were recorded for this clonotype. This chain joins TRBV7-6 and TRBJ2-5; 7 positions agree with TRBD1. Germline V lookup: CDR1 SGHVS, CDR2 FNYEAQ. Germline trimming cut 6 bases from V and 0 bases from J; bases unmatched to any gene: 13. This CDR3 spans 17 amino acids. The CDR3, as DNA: TGTGCCAGCAGACTTAGTGTGGGACAGCTGAACCAAGAGACCCAGTACTTC. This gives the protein CASRLSVGQLNQETQYF. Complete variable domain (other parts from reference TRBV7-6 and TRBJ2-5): GAGVSQSPRYKVTKRGQDVALRCDPISGHVSLYWYRQALGQGPEFLTYFNYEAQQDKSGLPNDRFSAERPEGSISTLTIQRTEQRDSAMYRCASRLSVGQLNQETQYFGPGTRLLVL.

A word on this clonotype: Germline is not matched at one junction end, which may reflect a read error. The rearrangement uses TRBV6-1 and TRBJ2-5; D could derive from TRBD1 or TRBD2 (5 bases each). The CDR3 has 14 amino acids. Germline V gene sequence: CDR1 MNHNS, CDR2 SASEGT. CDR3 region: CAISEARGGSAQYF. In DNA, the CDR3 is TGTGCCATCAGTGAAGCTCGGGGCGGCTCAGCCCAGTACTTC.

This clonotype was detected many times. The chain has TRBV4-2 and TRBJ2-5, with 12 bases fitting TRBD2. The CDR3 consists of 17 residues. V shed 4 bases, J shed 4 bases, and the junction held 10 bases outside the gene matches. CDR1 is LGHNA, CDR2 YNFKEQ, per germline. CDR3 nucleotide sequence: TGTGCCAGCAGCCCGAATCCGACTAGCGGGAGTGGAGAGACCCAGTACTTC. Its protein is CASSPNPTSGSGETQYF.

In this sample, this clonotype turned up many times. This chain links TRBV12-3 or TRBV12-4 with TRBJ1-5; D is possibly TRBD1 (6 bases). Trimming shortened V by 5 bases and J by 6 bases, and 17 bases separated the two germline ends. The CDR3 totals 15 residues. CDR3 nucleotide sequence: TGTGCCAGCAGTCCCACAGGGAATTTGGCTCAGCCCCAGCATTTT. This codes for CASSPTGNLAQPQHF.

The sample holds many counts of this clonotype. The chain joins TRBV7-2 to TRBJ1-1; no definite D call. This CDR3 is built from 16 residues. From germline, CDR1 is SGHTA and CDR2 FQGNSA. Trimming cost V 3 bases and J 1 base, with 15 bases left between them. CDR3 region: CASSFNPPGRNTEAFF. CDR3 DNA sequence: TGTGCCAGCAGCTTTAACCCGCCGGGGAGGAACACTGAAGCTTTCTTT.

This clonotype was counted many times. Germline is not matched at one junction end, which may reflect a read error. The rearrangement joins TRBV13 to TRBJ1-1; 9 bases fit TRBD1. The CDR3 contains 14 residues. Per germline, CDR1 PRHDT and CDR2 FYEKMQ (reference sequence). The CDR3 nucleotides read TGCGCCAGCAGCTTCTCGACAGGGGGCACTGAAGCTTTCTTT. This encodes CASSFSTGGTEAFF.

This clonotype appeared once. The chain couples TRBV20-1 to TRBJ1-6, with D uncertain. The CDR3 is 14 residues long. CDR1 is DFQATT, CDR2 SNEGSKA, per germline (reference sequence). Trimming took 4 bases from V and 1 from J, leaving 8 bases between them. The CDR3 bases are TGCAGTGCTAACGGATGGTCCTATAATTCACCCCTCCACTTT. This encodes CSANGWSYNSPLHF.

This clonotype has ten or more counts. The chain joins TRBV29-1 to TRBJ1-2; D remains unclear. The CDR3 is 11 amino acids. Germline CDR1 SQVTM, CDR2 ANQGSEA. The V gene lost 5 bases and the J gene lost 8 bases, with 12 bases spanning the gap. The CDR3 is CSVTQVDGYTF. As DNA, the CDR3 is TGCAGCGTTACCCAGGTTGACGGCTACACCTTC.

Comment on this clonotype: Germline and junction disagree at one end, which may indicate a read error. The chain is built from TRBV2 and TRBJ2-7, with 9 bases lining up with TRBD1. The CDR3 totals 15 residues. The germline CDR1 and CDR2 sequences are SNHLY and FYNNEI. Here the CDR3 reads CAGSPATGGWYEQYF. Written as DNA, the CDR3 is TGTGCCGGCAGTCCGGCGACAGGGGGTTGGTACGAGCAGTACTTC.

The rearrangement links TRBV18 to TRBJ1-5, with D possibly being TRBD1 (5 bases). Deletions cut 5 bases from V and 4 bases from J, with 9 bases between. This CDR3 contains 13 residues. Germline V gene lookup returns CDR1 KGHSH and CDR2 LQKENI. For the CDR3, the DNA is TGTGCCAGCTCAGACAGTTTAAATCAGCCCCAGCATTTT. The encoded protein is CASSDSLNQPQHF.

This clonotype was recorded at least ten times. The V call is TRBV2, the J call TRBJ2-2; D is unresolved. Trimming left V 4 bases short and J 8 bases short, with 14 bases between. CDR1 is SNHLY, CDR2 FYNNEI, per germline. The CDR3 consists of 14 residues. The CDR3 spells CASSALSKGGELFF. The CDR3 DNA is TGTGCCAGCAGTGCCCTCTCAAAGGGTGGGGAGCTGTTTTTT.

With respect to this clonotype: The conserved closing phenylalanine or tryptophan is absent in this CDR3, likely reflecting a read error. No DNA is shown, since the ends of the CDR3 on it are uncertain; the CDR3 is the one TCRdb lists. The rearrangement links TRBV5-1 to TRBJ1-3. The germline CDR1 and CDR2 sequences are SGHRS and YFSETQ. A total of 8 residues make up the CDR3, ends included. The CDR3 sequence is CASSPFGV.

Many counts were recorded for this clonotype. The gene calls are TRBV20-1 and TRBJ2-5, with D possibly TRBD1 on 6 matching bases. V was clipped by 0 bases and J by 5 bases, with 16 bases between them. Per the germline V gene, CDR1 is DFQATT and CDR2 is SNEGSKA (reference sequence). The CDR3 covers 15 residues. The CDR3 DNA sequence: TGCAGTGCTAGAGAGAGCCAGGGGATCGGGGAGACCCAGTACTTC. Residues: CSARESQGIGETQYF.

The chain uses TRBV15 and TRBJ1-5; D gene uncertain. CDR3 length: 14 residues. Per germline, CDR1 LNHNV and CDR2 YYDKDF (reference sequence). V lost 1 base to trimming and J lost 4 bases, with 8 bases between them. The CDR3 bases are TGTGCCACCAGCAGAGTTCTCACTAATCAGCCCCAGCATTTT. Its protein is CATSRVLTNQPQHF.